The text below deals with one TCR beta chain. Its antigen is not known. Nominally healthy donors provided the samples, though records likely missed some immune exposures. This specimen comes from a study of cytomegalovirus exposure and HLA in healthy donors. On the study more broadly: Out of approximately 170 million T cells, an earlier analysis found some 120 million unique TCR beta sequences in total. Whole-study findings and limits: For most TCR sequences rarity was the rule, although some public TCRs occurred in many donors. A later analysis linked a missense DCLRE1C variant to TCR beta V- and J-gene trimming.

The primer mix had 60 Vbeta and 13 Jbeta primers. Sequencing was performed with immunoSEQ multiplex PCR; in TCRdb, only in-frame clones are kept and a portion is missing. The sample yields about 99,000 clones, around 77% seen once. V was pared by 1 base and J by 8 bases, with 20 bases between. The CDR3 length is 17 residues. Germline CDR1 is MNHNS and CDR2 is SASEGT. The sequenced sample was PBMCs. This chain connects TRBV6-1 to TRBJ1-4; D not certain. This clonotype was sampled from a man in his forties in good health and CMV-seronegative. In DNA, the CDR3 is TGTGCCAGCAGTGAAGGTGTCGAGGGTTCATTTCTGGAAAAACTGTTTTTT. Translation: CASSEGVEGSFLEKLFF.